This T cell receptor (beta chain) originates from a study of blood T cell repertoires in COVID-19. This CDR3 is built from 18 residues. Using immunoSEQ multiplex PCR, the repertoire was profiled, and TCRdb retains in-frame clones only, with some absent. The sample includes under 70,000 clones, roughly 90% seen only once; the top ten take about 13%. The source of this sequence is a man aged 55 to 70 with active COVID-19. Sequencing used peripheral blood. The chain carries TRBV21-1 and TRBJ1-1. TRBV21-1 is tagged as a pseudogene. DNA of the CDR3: TGTGCCAGCAGCAGACCGCTGGCGGGGGCAGTAAGTGGCACTGAAGCTTTCTTT. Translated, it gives CASSRPLAGAVSGTEAFF.